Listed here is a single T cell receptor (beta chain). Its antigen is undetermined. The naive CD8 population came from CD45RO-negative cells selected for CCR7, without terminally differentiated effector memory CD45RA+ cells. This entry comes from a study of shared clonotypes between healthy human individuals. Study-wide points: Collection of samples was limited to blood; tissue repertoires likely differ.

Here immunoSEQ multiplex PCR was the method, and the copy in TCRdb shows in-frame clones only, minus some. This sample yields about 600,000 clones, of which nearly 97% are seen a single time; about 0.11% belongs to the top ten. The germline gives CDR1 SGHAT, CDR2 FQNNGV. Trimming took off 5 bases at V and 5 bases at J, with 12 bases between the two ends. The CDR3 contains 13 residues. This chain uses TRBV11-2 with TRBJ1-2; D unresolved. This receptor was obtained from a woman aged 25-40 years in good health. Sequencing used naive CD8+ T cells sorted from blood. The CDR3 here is CASSPESVYGYTF. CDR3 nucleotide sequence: TGTGCCAGCAGCCCTGAATCCGTGTATGGCTACACCTTC. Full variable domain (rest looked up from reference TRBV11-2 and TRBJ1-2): EAGVAQSPRYKIIEKRQSVAFWCNPISGHATLYWYQQILGQGPKLLIQFQNNGVVDDSQLPKDRFSAERLKGVDSTLKIQPAKLEDSAVYLCASSPESVYGYTFGSGTRLTVV.